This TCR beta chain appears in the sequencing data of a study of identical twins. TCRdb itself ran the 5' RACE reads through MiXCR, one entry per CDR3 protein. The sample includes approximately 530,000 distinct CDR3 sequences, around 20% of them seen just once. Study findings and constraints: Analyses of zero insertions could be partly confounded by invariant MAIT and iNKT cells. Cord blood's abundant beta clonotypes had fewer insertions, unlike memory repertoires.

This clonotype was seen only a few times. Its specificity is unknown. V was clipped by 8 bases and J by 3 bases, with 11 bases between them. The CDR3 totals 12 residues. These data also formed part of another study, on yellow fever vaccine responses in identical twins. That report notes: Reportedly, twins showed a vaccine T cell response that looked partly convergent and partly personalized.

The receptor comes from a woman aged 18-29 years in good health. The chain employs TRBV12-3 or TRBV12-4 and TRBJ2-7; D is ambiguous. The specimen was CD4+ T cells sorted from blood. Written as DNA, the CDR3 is TGTGCCAGCCGCCTACATGGCTACGAGCAGTACTTC. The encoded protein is CASRLHGYEQYF.